The 3 T cell receptor beta chains below all came from one sample that was sequenced in a study of STAT5B mutations in CD4+ large granular lymphocyte leukemia. Produced via immunoSEQ multiplex PCR; TCRdb's table is partial and in-frame only. The table lists about 35,000 clones, about 70% of them singletons. The sample comprised CD4+ T cells from blood buffy coats. The source of these receptors is a human donor in good health.

This chain joins TRBV4-2 and TRBJ1-6; D may be TRBD1 (6 bases). Germline lookup yields CDR1 LGHNA and CDR2 YNFKEQ. Deletions cut 0 bases from V and 7 bases from J, with 7 bases between. This CDR3 has 14 amino acids. DNA of the CDR3: TGTGCCAGCAGCCAAGAAGGGGGGAATTCACCCCTCCACTTT. Its translation: CASSQEGGNSPLHF.

CDR3 residues: CASSGFGTSGRNEQFF. The CDR3 nucleotides are TGTGCCAGTAGCGGCTTCGGGACTAGCGGGAGAAATGAGCAGTTCTTC. This rearrangement joins TRBV11-2 to TRBJ2-1; 14 bases line up with TRBD2. The length of the CDR3 is 16 residues. The germline V gene has CDR1 SGHAT and CDR2 FQNNGV. Unmatched junction bases numbered 11, after V lost 9 bases and J lost 7 bases.

This clone was counted only a few times. Other DNA variants within this sample encode the same CDR3. V gene TRBV29-1 combines with J gene TRBJ1-1; 8 nucleotides agree with TRBD1. Per the germline V gene, CDR1 is SQVTM and CDR2 is ANQGSEA. The CDR3 is 13 amino acids. Losses at the gene ends were 4 bases for V and 1 base for J; bases not matched to a gene: 2. CDR3 amino acids: CSVGTGGNTEAFF. The CDR3 bases are TGCAGCGTTGGTACAGGGGGGAACACTGAAGCTTTCTTT.